The entry below gives a single T cell receptor beta chain sequence along with its context. Its specificity is unknown. Time point meaning: healthy volunteer bleed at 2 weeks. Extraction yielded total RNA from whole blood (unfractionated). The sample comes from a study of human T cells and chemical hapten exposure. Study-level information: Minor volume differences among pooled libraries chiefly drove per-sample TCR yield variation. General study points: DPC sensitization did not alter TCRs above 1 in 1000 frequency.

Each cDNA molecule in the library carried unique molecular identifiers. From the RACE reads, TCRdb called clonotypes with MiXCR, one entry per CDR3 protein. The table includes about 130,000 distinct CDR3 sequences, approximately 10% detected once. Trimming cost V 2 bases and J 1 base; bases outside gene matches: 12. The CDR3 consists of 19 residues. CDR1 LNHNV and CDR2 YYDKDF come from the germline V gene (reference sequence). The receptor comes from a male donor in good health. Some clones in this sample may be carry-over from other donors' samples. The chain joins TRBV15 to TRBJ2-1; TRBD2 aligns across 9 bases. Sequencing was performed on whole blood. CDR3 sequence (DNA): TGTGCCACCAGCAGACATCCGGGACTAGCCACGTCGTCCTACAATGAGCAGTTCTTC. It translates to CATSRHPGLATSSYNEQFF.